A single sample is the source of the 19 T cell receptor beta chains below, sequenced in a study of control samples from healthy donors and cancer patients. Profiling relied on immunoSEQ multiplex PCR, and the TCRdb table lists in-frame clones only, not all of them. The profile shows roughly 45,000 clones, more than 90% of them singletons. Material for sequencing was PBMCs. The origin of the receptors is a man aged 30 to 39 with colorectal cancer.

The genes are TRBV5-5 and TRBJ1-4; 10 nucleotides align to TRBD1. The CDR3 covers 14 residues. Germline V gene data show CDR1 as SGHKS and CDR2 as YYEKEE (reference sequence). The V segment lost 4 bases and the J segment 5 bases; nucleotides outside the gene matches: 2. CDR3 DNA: TGTGCCAGCAGCCCGGGACAGGGGAATGAAAAACTGTTTTTT. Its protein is CASSPGQGNEKLFF.

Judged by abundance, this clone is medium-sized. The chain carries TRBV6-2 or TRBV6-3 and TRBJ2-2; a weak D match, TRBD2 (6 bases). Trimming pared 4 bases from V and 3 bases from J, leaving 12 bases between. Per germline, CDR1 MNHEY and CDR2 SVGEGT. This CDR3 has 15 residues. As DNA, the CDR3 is TGTGCCAGCAGTTCCGCGGGACGTGACACCGGGGAGCTGTTTTTT. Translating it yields CASSSAGRDTGELFF.

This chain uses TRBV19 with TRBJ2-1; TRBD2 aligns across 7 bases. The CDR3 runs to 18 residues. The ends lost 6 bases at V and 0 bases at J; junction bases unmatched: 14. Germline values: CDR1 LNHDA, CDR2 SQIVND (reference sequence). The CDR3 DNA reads TGTGCCAGTAGAGCCCTTGGGGCCAAGCGGGGCTCCTACAATGAGCAGTTCTTC. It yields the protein CASRALGAKRGSYNEQFF.

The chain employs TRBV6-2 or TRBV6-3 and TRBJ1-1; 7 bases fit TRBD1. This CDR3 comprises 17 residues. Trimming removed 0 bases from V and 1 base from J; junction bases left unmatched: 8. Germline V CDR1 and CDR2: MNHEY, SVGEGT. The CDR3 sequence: CASSYSLGGRENTEAFF. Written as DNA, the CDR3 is TGTGCCAGCAGTTACTCTTTAGGGGGCAGGGAGAACACTGAAGCTTTCTTT.

This CDR3 reads CASSLGGGGYTF. The DNA for the CDR3 is TGTGCCAGCAGCCTTGGCGGGGGTGGCTACACCTTC. The rearrangement joins TRBV5-4 to TRBJ1-2; a weak D match, TRBD1 (5 bases). Trimming removed 4 bases from V and 7 bases from J, with 11 bases in between. The length of the CDR3 is 12 residues. The germline V gene has CDR1 SGHNT and CDR2 YYREEE (reference sequence).

The CDR3 bases are TGTGCCTGGAGTGCGGGGGGGCCCGGGGAGCTGTTTTTT. Translating gives CAWSAGGPGELFF. The chain has TRBV30 and TRBJ2-2; TRBD2 matches at 8 bases. Germline CDR1 is GTSNPN and CDR2 is SVGIG (reference sequence). V lost 1 base to trimming and J lost 6 bases; unmatched junction nucleotides: 1. CDR3 length equals 13 residues. Drawing the rest from reference TRBV30 and TRBJ2-2, the complete variable domain is SQTIHQWPATLVQPVGSPLSLECTVEGTSNPNLYWYRQAAGRGLQLLFYSVGIGQISSEVPQNLSASRPQDRQFILSSKKLLLSDSGFYLCAWSAGGPGELFFGEGSRLTVL.

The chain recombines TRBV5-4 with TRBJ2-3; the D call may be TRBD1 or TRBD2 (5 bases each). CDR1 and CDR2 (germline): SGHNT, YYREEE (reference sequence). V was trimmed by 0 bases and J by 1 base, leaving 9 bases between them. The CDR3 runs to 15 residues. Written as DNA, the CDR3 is TGTGCCAGCAGCTTGGAGGGGACCCGCACAGATACGCAGTATTTT. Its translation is CASSLEGTRTDTQYF.

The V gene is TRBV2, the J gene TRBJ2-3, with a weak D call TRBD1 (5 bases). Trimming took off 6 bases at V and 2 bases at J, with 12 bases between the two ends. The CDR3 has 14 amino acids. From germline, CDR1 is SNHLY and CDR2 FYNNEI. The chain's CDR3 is CASRYRRSTDTQYF. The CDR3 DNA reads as TGTGCCAGCAGGTACAGGCGATCCACAGATACGCAGTATTTT.

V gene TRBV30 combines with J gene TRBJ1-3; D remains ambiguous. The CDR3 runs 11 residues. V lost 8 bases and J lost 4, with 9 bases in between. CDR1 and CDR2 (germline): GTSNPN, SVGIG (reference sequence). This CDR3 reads CAHSLGNTIYF. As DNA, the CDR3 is TGTGCCCATTCTCTGGGAAACACCATATATTTT.

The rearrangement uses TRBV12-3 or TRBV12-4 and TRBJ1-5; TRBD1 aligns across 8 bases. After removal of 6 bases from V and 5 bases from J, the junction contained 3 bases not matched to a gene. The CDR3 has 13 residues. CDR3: CASRDRVDQPQHF. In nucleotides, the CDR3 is TGTGCCAGCAGGGACAGGGTAGATCAGCCCCAGCATTTT.

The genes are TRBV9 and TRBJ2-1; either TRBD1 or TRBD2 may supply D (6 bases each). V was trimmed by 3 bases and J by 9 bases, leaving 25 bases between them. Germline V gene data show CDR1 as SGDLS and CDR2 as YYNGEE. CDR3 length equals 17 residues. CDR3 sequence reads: CASSARVKPGALGEQFF. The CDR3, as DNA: TGTGCCAGCAGCGCCCGAGTAAAACCGGGGGCCCTCGGTGAGCAGTTCTTC.

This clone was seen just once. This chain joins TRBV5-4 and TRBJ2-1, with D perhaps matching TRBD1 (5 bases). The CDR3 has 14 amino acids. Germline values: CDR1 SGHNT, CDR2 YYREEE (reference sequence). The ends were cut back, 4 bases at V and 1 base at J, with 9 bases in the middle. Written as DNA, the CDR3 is TGTGCCAGCAGCCCCGACAGTTCCTACAATGAGCAGTTCTTC. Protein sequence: CASSPDSSYNEQFF.

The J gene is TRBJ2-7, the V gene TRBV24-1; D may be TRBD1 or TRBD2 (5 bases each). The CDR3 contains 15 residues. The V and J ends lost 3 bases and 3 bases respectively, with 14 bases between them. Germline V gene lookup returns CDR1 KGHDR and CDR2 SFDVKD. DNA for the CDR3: TGTGCCACCAGTGATGGGGACCGGGGATTCTACGAGCAGTACTTC. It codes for CATSDGDRGFYEQYF.

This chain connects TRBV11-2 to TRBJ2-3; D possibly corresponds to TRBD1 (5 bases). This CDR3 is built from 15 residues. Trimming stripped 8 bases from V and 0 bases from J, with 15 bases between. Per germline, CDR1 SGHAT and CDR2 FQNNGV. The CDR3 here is CASGAQDPSTDTQYF. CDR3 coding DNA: TGTGCCAGCGGGGCGCAAGACCCCAGCACAGATACGCAGTATTTT.

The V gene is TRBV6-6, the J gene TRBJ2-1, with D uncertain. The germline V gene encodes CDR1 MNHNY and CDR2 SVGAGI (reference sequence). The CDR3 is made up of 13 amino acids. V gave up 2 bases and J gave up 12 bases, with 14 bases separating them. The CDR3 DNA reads TGTGCCAGCAGTTACCCGAATAGCTTTCGGCAGTTCTTC. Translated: CASSYPNSFRQFF.

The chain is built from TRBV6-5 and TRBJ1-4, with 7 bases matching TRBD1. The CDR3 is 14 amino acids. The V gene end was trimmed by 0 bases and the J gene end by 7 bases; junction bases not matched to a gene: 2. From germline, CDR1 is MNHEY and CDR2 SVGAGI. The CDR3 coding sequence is TGTGCCAGCAGTTACTCGAACAGGGGTGAAAAACTGTTTTTT. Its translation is CASSYSNRGEKLFF.

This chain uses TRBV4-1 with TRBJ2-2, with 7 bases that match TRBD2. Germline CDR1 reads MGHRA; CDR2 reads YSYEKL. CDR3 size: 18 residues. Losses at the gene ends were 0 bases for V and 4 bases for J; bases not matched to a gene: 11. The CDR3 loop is CASSQDPTSDHRTGELFF. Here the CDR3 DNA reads TGCGCCAGCAGCCAAGATCCAACTAGCGATCATCGCACCGGGGAGCTGTTTTTT.

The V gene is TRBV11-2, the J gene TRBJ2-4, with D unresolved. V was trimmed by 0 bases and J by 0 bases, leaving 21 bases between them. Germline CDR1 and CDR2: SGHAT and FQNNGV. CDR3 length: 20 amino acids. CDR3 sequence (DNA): TGTGCCAGCAGCTTAGATATGGAACTCTACAACATCCTAGCCAAAAACATTCAGTACTTC. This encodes CASSLDMELYNILAKNIQYF.

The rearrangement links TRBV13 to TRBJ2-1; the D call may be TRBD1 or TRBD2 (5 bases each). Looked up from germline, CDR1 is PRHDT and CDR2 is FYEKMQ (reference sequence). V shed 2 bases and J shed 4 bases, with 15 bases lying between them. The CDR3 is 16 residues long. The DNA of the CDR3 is TGTGCCAGCAGCTTAAACGCCGGGACGGGATACAATGAGCAGTTCTTC. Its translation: CASSLNAGTGYNEQFF.